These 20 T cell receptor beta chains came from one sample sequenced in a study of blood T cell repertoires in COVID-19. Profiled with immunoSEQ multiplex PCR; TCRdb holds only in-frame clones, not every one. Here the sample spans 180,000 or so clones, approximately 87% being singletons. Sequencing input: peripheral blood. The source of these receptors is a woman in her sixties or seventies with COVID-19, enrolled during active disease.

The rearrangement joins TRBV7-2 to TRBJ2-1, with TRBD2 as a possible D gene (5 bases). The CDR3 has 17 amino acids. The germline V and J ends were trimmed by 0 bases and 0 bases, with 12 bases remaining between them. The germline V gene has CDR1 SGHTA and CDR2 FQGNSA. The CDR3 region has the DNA TGTGCCAGCAGCTTAGCGGGGTCGGGAAACTCCTACAATGAGCAGTTCTTC. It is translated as CASSLAGSGNSYNEQFF.

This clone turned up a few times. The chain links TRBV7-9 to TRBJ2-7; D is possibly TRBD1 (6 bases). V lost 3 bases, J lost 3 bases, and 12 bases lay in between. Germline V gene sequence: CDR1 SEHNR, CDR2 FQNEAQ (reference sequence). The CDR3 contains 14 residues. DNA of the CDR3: TGTGCCAGCAGCTTTTATCAGGACAGCTACGAGCAGTACTTC. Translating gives CASSFYQDSYEQYF.

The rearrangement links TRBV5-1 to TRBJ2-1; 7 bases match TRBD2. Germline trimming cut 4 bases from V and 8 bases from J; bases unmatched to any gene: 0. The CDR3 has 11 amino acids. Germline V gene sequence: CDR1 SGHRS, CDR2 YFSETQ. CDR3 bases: TGCGCCAGCAGCGGGAGGGATGAGCAGTTCTTC. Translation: CASSGRDEQFF.

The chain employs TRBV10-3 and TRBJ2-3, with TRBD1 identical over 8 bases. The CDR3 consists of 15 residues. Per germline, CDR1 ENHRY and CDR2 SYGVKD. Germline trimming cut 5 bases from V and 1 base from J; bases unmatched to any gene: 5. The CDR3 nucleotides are TGTGCCATCAGTTTCTCAGGGGGCGGCACAGATACGCAGTATTTT. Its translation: CAISFSGGGTDTQYF.

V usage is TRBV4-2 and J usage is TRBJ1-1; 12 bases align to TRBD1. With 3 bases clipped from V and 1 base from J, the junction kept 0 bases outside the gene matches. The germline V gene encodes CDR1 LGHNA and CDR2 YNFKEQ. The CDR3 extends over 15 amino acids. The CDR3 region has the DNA TGTGCCAGCAGCCAGGGACAGGGGGCGAACACTGAAGCTTTCTTT. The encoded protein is CASSQGQGANTEAFF.

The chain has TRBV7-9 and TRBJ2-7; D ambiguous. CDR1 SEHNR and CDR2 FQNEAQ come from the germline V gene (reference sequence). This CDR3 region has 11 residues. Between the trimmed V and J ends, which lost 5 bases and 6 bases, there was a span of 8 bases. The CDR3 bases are TGTGCCAGCAGCCCCCAGGTCGAGCAGTACTTC. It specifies CASSPQVEQYF.

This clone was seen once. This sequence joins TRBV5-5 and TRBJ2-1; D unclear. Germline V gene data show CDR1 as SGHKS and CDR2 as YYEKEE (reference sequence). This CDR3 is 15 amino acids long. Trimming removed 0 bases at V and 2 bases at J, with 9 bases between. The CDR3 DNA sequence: TGTGCCAGCAGCTTGGATGGCTCCGCCTACAATGAGCAGTTCTTC. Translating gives CASSLDGSAYNEQFF.

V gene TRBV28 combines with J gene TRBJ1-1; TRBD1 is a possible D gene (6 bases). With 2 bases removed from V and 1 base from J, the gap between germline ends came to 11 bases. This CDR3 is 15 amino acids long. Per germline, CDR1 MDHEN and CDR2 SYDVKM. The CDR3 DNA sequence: TGTGCCAGCAGTTTAGCGGCAGGGGAGAACACTGAAGCTTTCTTT. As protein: CASSLAAGENTEAFF.

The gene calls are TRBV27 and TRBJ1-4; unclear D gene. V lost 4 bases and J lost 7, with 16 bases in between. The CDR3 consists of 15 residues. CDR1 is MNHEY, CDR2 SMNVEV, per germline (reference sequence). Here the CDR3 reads CASSSLPPFVEKLFF. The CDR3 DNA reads TGTGCCAGCAGTTCCCTACCTCCCTTTGTTGAAAAACTGTTTTTT.

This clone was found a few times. The CDR3 sequence: CAWSGQANQPQHF. The CDR3 DNA follows: TGTGCCTGGAGTGGACAGGCAAATCAGCCCCAGCATTTT. The rearrangement uses TRBV30 and TRBJ1-5, with a weak D call TRBD1 (6 bases). This CDR3 contains 13 residues. Germline V gene data show CDR1 as GTSNPN and CDR2 as SVGIG (reference sequence). Trimming left V 1 base short and J 4 bases short, with 8 bases between.

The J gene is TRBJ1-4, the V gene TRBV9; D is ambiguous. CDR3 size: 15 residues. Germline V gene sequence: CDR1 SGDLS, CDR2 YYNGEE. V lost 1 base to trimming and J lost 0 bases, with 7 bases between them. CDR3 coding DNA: TGTGCCAGCAGCGTATACGGTACAACTAATGAAAAACTGTTTTTT. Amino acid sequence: CASSVYGTTNEKLFF.

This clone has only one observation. CDR3 sequence: CASSPQLSVIGPDTQYF. The CDR3 nucleotides read TGTGCCAGCAGCCCTCAACTTAGCGTGATTGGGCCAGATACGCAGTATTTT. J is TRBJ2-3 and V is TRBV11-2; D is possibly TRBD2 (5 bases). Per germline, CDR1 SGHAT and CDR2 FQNNGV. V shed 5 bases and J shed 4 bases, with 22 bases lying between them. CDR3 length: 17 amino acids.

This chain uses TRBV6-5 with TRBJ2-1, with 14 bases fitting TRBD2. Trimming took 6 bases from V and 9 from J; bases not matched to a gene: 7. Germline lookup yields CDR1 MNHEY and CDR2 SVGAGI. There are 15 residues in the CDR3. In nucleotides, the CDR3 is TGTGCCAGCAGCCAGGGACTAGCGGGAGCCCTTGAGCAGTTCTTC. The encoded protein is CASSQGLAGALEQFF.

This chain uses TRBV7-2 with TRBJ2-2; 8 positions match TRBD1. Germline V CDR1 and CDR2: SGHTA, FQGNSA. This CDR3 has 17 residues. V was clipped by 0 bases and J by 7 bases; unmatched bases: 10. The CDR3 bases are TGTGCCAGCAGCTTAGCGCCGGCAGGGGGCCTAGGCGGGGAGCTGTTTTTT. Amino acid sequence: CASSLAPAGGLGGELFF.

For the CDR3, the DNA is TGTGCCAGCAGGGGGAGACTTGAGCAGTTCTTC. It codes for CASRGRLEQFF. The chain links TRBV6-5 to TRBJ2-1; maybe TRBD2 (5 bases). The germline CDR1 and CDR2 sequences are MNHEY and SVGAGI. The length of the CDR3 is 11 residues. The germline V and J ends were trimmed by 6 bases and 9 bases, with 9 bases remaining between them.

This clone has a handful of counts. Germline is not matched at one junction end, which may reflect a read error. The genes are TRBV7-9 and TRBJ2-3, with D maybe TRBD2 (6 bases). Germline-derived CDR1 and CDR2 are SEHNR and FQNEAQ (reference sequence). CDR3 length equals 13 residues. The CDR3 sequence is CASSVTSRDTQYF. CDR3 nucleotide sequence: TGTGCCAGCAGCGTCACTAGCAGAGATACGCAGTATTTT.

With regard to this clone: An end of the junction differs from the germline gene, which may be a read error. For the CDR3, the DNA is TGTGCCTGGAGTGCTCCGGGACAGTGGATTTTT. Its translation: CAWSAPGQWIF. V is TRBV30 and J is TRBJ1-4, with 7 nucleotides matching TRBD1. CDR3 length equals 11 residues. The germline V gene has CDR1 GTSNPN and CDR2 SVGIG (reference sequence).

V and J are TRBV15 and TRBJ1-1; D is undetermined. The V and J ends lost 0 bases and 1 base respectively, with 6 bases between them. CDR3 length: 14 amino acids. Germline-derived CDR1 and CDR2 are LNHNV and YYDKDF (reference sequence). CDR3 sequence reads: CATSRDGGNTEAFF. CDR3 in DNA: TGTGCCACCAGCAGAGACGGAGGGAACACTGAAGCTTTCTTT.

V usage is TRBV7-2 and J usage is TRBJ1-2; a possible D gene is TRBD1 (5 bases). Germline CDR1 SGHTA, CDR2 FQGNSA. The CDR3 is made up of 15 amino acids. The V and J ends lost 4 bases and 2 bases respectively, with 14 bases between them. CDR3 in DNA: TGTGCCAGCAGCTCCAGCGGGGGGTCCAACTATGGCTACACCTTC. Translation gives CASSSSGGSNYGYTF.

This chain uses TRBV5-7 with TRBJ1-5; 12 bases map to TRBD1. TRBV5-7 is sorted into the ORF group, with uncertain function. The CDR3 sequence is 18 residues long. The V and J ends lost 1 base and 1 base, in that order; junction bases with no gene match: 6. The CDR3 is CASSLLGQGAGSNQPQHF. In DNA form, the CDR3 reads TGTGCCAGCAGCTTGTTGGGACAGGGGGCCGGGAGCAATCAGCCCCAGCATTTT.